The text below deals with one T cell receptor (beta chain). The target antigen is unknown. Germline loops: CDR1 LNHDA, CDR2 SQIVND (reference sequence). Trimming took 5 bases from V and 8 from J; bases not matched to a gene: 9. The CDR3 length is 15 residues. Documented time point: pretreatment peripheral blood. The authors spiked synthetic TCR analog templates into each PCR. Clones were sequenced by immunoSEQ multiplex PCR, and TCRdb holds only the in-frame ones, with some missing. The table shows about 79,000 clones, with approximately 83% occurring only once. This record comes from a study of PD-L1 blockade in urothelial cancer. Across the study: From 0 to 3 prior chemotherapy regimens had been given to the patients. Findings of the study overall: Prediction of better survival came from below-median pretreatment blood TCR clonality.

The input for sequencing was PBMCs, taken around atezolizumab (anti-PD-L1) treatment. This receptor was obtained from a man aged 55 to 70 with urothelial cancer. The chain links TRBV19 to TRBJ1-4; 9 bases align to TRBD1. CDR3 bases: TGTGCCAGTAGTCCGACCGGGACAGGGAAGGAAAAACTGTTTTTT. This gives the protein CASSPTGTGKEKLFF.